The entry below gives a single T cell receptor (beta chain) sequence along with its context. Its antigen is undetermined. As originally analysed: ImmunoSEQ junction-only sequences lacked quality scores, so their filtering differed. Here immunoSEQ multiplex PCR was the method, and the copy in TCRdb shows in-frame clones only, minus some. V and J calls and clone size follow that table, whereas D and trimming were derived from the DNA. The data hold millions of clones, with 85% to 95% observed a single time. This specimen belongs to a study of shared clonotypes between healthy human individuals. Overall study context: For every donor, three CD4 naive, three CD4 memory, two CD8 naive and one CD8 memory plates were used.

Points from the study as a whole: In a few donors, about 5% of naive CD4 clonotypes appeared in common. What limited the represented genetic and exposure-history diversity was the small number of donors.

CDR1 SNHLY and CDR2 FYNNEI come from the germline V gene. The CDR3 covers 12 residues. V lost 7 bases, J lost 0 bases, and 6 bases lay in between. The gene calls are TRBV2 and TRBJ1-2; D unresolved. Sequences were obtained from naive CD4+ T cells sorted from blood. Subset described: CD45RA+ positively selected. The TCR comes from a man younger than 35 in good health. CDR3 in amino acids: CASNGSNYGYTF. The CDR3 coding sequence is TGTGCCAGCAACGGGTCTAACTATGGCTACACCTTC.